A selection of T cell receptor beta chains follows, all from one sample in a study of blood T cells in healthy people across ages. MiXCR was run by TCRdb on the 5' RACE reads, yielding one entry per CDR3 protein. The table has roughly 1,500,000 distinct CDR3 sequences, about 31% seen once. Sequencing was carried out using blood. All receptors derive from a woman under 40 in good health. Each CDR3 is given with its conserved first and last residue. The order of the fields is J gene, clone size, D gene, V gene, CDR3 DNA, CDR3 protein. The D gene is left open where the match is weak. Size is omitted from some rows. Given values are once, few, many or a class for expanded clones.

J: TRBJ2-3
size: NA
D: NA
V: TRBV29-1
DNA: TGCAGCGTTGAAGTAGCCGGGACAGATACGCAGTATTTT
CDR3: CSVEVAGTDTQYF

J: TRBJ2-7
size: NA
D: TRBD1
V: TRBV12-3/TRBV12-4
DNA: TGTGCCAGCAGTTTCGGGACAGTTCCCGAGCAGTACTTC
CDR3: CASSFGTVPEQYF

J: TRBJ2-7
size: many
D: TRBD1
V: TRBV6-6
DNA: TGTGCCAGCAGTCGCGGACAGGGGGTTTCCTACGAGCAGTACTTC
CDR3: CASSRGQGVSYEQYF

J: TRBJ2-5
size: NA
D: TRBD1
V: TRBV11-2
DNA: TGTGCCAGCAGCTTCCCCGACAGGGCCCAGCAGTACTTC
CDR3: CASSFPDRAQQYF

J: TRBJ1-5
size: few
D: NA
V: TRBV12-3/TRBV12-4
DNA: TGTGCCAGCAGTTCCAAGCTTGGGCCCCAGCATTTT
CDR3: CASSSKLGPQHF

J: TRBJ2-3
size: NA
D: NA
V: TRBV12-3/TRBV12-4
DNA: TGTGCCAGCAGTTCCCGAGTAGGGGGGGGGCCGGTAGGTTCCCACACAGATACGCAGTATTTT
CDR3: CASSSRVGGGPVGSHTDTQYF

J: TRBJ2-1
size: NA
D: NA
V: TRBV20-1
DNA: TGCAGTGCTAGAGATCCTAGCCCTAATGAGCAGTTCTTC
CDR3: CSARDPSPNEQFF

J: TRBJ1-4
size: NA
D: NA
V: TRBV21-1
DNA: TGTGCCAGCAGCAAAATCCAGGTTGGGGAAAAACTGTTTTTT
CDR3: CASSKIQVGEKLFF

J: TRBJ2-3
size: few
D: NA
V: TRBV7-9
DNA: TGTGCCAGCAGCTTACCCGCTAGCACAGATACGCAGTATTTT
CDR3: CASSLPASTDTQYF

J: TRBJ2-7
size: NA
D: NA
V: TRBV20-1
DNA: TGCAGTGCCCTCCCTGGAATCCGGAACGAGCAGTACTTC
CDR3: CSALPGIRNEQYF

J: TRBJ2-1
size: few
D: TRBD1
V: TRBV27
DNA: TGTGCCAGCAGTACCCGGACAGGGCGCCACAATGAGCAGTTCTTC
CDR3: CASSTRTGRHNEQFF

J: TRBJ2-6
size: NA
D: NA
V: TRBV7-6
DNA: TGTGCCAGCAGCTTAGTGGCAGCACAGCACTCTGGGGCCAACGTCCCGACTTTC
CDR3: CASSLVAAQHSGANVPTF

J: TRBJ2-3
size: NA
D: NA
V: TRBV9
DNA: TGTGCCAGCAGCCCCCTTTTGAGTGTGGCAGATACGCAGTATTTT
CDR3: CASSPLLSVADTQYF

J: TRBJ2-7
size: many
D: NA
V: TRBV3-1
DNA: TGTGCCAGCAGCCCCCGGGGACGGTACTTC
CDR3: CASSPRGRYF

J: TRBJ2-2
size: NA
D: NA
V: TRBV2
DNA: TGTGCCAACAGGTCGAAAAGGGGCACCGGGGAGCTGTTTTTT
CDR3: CANRSKRGTGELFF

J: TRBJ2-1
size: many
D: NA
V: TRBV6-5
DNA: TGTGCCAGCAGTTACTCCCCTAGTACTTACAATGAGCAGTTCTTC
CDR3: CASSYSPSTYNEQFF

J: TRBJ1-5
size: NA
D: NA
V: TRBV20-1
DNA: TGCAGTGCGGGCGGACTGAACAATCAGCCCCAGCATTTT
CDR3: CSAGGLNNQPQHF

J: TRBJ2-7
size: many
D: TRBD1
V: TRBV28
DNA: TGTGCCAGCAGTTCACGGGACAGGGCCACCTACGAGCAGTACTTC
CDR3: CASSSRDRATYEQYF

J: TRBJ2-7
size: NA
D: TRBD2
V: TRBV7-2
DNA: TGTGCCAGCAGCTTAGAGGAGAGGGGGCTAGCGGGGGGTCAGGTCCAGTACTTC
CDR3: CASSLEERGLAGGQVQYF

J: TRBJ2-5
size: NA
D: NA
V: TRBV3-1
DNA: TGTGCCAGCAGCCACGCCCCCCCTTCGGTGGAGACCCAGTACTTC
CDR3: CASSHAPPSVETQYF

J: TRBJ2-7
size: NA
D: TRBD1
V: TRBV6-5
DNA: TGTGCCAGCAGCAGGGGACAGGGGGCTTTGGAGCAGTACTTC
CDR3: CASSRGQGALEQYF

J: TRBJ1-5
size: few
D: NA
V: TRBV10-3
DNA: TGTGCCATCAGTGATTTAGGGGGGATTAGCAATCAGCCCCAGCATTTT
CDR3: CAISDLGGISNQPQHF

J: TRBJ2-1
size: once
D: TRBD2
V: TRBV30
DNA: TGTGCCTGGAGTACTTTCGGGACTAGCGGGTACAATGAGCAGTTCTTC
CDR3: CAWSTFGTSGYNEQFF

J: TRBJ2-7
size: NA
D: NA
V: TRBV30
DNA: TGTGCCTGGAGTGGGGCGGACTGGCGCTACGAGCAGTACTTC
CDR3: CAWSGADWRYEQYF

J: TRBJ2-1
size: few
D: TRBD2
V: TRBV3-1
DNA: TGTGCCAGCAGCCGCGTGACTAGCGGGGGGCCGAGCTCCTACAATGAGCAGTTCTTC
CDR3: CASSRVTSGGPSSYNEQFF

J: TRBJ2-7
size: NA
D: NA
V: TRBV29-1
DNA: TGCAGCGTTGAAGGGGGGAGGGGGAATCCCTACGAGCAGTACTTC
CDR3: CSVEGGRGNPYEQYF

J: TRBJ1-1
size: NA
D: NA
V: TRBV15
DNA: TGTGCCACCAGCAGAGTTTGGGGGGGTACTGAAGCTTTCTTT
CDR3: CATSRVWGGTEAFF

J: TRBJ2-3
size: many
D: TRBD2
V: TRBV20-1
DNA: TGCAGTGCTAGGGATAGCGGGGCTAGCACAGATACGCAGTATTTT
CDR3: CSARDSGASTDTQYF

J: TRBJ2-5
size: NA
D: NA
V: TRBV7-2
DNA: TGTGCCAGCAGCTCCTTCAAGGGAAATCGGTACTTC
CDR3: CASSSFKGNRYF

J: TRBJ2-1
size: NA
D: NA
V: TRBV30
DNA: TGTGCCTGGAGTTTCTTGGGCCGTAGCTCCTACAATGAGCAGTTCTTC
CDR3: CAWSFLGRSSYNEQFF

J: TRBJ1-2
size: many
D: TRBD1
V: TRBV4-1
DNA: TGCGCCAGCAGCCTGGACAGGGCGGACGGCTACACCTTC
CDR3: CASSLDRADGYTF

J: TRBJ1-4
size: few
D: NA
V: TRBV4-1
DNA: TGCGCCAGCAGCCAAGATCAAGGGACGGTTTTTAATGAAAAACTGTTTTTT
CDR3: CASSQDQGTVFNEKLFF

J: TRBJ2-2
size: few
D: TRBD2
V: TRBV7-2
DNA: TGTGCCAGCAGCTTAGTCTTTAGCGGGTCTGGTTACGGGGAGCTGTTTTTT
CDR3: CASSLVFSGSGYGELFF

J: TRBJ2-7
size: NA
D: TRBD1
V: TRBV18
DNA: TGTGCCAGCTCTCTAAACCGGGACAGGAGCTCCTACGAGCAGTACTTC
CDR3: CASSLNRDRSSYEQYF

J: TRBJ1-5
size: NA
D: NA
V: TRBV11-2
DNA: TGTGCCAGCAGCTTACTGGGGGGTCATAGTCAGCCCCAGCATTTT
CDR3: CASSLLGGHSQPQHF

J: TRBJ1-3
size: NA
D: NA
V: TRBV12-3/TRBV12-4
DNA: TGTGCCAGCAGTTTGGGCATCCCGGGAAACACCATATATTTT
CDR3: CASSLGIPGNTIYF

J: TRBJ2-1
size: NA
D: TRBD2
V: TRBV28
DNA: TGTGCCAGCTGGACTAGCGGTTACAATGAGCAGTTCTTC
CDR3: CASWTSGYNEQFF

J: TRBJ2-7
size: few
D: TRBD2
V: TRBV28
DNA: TGTGCCAGCAGTTTCCCCGTGGGAGGTAGCGGGAGATCAAGTTGGAAGAACTCCTACGAGCAGTACTTC
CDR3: CASSFPVGGSGRSSWKNSYEQYF

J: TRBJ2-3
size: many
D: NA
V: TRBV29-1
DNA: TGCAGCGGAGATACGCAGTATTTT
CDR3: CSGDTQYF

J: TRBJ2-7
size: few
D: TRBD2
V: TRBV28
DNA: TGTGCCAGCAGCAACCGACTAGCGCCAGGGTACGAGCAGTACTTC
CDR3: CASSNRLAPGYEQYF

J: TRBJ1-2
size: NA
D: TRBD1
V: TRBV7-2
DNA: TGTGCCAGCAGCCTAGGGACAGGGGGTTATAACTATGGCTACACCTTC
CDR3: CASSLGTGGYNYGYTF

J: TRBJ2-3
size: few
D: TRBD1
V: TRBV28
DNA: TGTGCCAGCAGTCCCCGGGCCGGGACAGGATCATCTAGCACAGATACGCAGTATTTT
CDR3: CASSPRAGTGSSSTDTQYF

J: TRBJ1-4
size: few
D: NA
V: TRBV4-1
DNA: TGCGCCAGCAGCCAAGATCATGGGTTTAGAGGAGAAAAACTGTTTTTT
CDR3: CASSQDHGFRGEKLFF

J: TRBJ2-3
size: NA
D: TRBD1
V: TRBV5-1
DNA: TGCGCCAGCAGCCTACGGACAGGGACGGCAGATACGCAGTATTTT
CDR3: CASSLRTGTADTQYF

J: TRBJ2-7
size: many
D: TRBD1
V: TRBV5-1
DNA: TGCGCCAGCAGCTGGGACAGTCCGGGGAACGAGCAGTACTTC
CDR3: CASSWDSPGNEQYF

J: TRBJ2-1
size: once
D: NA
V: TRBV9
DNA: TGTGCCAGCAGCGTAGGATGGGGACTTGGAGAGAGGAATGAGCAGTTCTTC
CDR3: CASSVGWGLGERNEQFF

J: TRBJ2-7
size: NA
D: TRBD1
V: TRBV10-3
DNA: TGTGCCATCAGTGAACCGGCAGGGGGAATCGAGCAGTACTTC
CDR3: CAISEPAGGIEQYF

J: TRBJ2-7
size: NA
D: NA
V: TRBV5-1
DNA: TGCGCCAGCAGCTTTGAGGACAGACCTTACGAGCAGTACTTC
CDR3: CASSFEDRPYEQYF

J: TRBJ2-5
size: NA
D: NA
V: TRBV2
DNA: TGTGCCAGCAGGTCTCCGGTTACAGCCCAAGAGACCCAGTACTTC
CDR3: CASRSPVTAQETQYF

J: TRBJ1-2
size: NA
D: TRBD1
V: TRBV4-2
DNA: TGTGCCAGCAGCCAAGATCGAGTCTCAGGGGGAAACTATGGCTACACCTTC
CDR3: CASSQDRVSGGNYGYTF

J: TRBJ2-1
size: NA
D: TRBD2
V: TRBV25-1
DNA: TGTACCAGCAGTGAATGGCTAGCGCAGCGGGGCTACAATGAGCAGTTCTTC
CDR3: CTSSEWLAQRGYNEQFF

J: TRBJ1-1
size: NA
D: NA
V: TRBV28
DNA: TGTGCCAGCCTATCTAGGAGGAACACTGAAGCTTTCTTT
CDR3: CASLSRRNTEAFF

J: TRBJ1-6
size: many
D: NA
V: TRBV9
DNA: TGTGCCAGCAGCGTAGGACAATCAGTAGGTTCACCCCTCCACTTT
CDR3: CASSVGQSVGSPLHF